The 10 T cell receptor beta chains reported below all come from one sample, sequenced in a study of T cells after yellow fever vaccination. In TCRdb, the 5' RACE reads were re-called with MiXCR into one record per CDR3 protein. The sample yields roughly 49,000 distinct CDR3 sequences, approximately 7% seen once. Sequences were derived from CD8+ T cells sorted from PBMCs, sampled about 2 weeks after the first yellow fever vaccination. These receptors were taken from a young man who received the YFV17D yellow fever vaccine.

This clonotype was seen repeatedly, ten times or more. V gene TRBV12-3 or TRBV12-4 combines with J gene TRBJ2-7; D might be TRBD2 (5 bases). V was trimmed by 0 bases and J by 7 bases, leaving 10 bases between them. The CDR3 loop spans 13 amino acids. As DNA, the CDR3 is TGTGCCAGCAGTTTAGCGCCATGGAGGGAGCAGTACGTC. This sequence encodes CASSLAPWREQYV.

The sample holds many counts of this clonotype. The rearrangement uses TRBV29-1 and TRBJ2-7; D assignment may be TRBD1 or TRBD2 (5 bases each). The CDR3 consists of 14 residues. The germline V gene encodes CDR1 SQVTM and CDR2 ANQGSEA. Trimming shortened V by 1 base and J by 3 bases, and 13 bases separated the two germline ends. Here the CDR3 reads CSVEGVGDRYEQYF. CDR3 DNA: TGCAGCGTTGAAGGGGTGGGGGACCGCTACGAGCAGTACTTC.

This clonotype occurred many times. The genes are TRBV6-2 or TRBV6-3 and TRBJ2-2; D is ambiguous. The V end lost 2 bases, the J end lost 3 bases, and 7 bases lay between the germline ends. Looked up from germline, CDR1 is MNHEY and CDR2 is SVGEGT. The CDR3 consists of 14 residues. Here the CDR3 DNA reads TGTGCCAGCAGTTACCTTACAGACACCGGGGAGCTGTTTTTT. It specifies CASSYLTDTGELFF.

This clonotype was found many times. The V gene is TRBV15, the J gene TRBJ1-4, with 8 nucleotides matching TRBD1. Germline CDR1 LNHNV, CDR2 YYDKDF (reference sequence). J was trimmed by 8 bases and V by 6 bases; bases with no gene match: 11. This CDR3 comprises 15 residues. The CDR3 DNA follows: TGTGCCACCAGGACACCCGGGACAGGAGAGGAAAAACTGTTTTTT. Translated: CATRTPGTGEEKLFF.

This clonotype was found many times. This CDR3 reads CASLVGSGTSNEQFF. The CDR3, as DNA: TGTGCCAGCCTTGTAGGCAGCGGGACAAGCAATGAGCAGTTCTTC. V usage is TRBV2 and J usage is TRBJ2-1; maybe TRBD2 (7 bases). With 8 bases removed from V and 6 bases from J, the gap between germline ends came to 20 bases. The germline V gene has CDR1 SNHLY and CDR2 FYNNEI. CDR3 length: 15 residues.

This clonotype has ten or more counts. The chain carries TRBV12-3 or TRBV12-4 and TRBJ1-5, with 10 bases lining up with TRBD1. J was trimmed by 9 bases and V by 5 bases; bases with no gene match: 7. The CDR3 runs 14 residues. The CDR3 bases are TGTGCCAGCAGTACCAGACAGGGGGCGAGGCCCCAGCATTTT. It translates to CASSTRQGARPQHF.

At least ten counts were recorded for this clonotype. V gene TRBV7-6 combines with J gene TRBJ1-4; D gene uncertain. The germline CDR1 and CDR2 sequences are SGHVS and FNYEAQ. V gave up 4 bases and J gave up 7 bases, with 22 bases separating them. CDR3 length: 17 amino acids. Here the CDR3 reads CASSSRRPLEKGEKLFF. CDR3 DNA sequence: TGTGCCAGCAGCTCCCGCCGGCCCTTGGAAAAGGGTGAAAAACTGTTTTTT.

This clonotype came up many times. Its ends do not fully match the called genes, so a read error is possible. This chain joins TRBV27 and TRBJ1-5; no clear D gene. CDR1 MNHEY and CDR2 SMNVEV come from the germline V gene (reference sequence). The CDR3 has 13 amino acids. The CDR3 loop is CASSLGSNQPQHF. The CDR3 DNA is TGCGCCAGCAGCTTGGGTAGCAATCAGCCCCAGCATTTT.

This clonotype was counted between two and nine times. The J gene is TRBJ2-3, the V gene TRBV5-4; 11 bases line up with TRBD2. The CDR3 runs 15 residues. The V and J ends lost 1 base and 5 bases, in that order; junction bases with no gene match: 3. CDR1 is SGHNT, CDR2 YYREEE, per germline (reference sequence). The DNA for the CDR3 is TGTGCCAGCAGCTTGACTAGCGGGGGTGGAGATACGCAGTATTTT. Protein product: CASSLTSGGGDTQYF.

This clonotype has ten or more counts. The gene calls are TRBV6-4 and TRBJ2-3; maybe TRBD2 (6 bases). This CDR3 has 15 residues. Trimming stripped 0 bases from V and 2 bases from J, with 9 bases between. The germline V gene encodes CDR1 MRHNA and CDR2 SNTAGT. This CDR3 reads CASSDSSSATDTQYF. In DNA, the CDR3 is TGTGCCAGCAGTGACTCGTCTAGCGCCACAGATACGCAGTATTTT.